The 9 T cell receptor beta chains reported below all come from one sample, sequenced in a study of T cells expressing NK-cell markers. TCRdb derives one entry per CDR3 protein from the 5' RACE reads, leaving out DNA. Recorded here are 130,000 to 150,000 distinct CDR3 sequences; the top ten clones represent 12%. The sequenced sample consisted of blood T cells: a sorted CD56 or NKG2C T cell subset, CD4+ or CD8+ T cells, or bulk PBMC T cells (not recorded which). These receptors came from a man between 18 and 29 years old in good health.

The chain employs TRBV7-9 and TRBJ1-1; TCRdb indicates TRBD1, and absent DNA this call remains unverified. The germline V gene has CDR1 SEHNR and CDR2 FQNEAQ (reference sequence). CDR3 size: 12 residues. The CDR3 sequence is CASSGGTYKAFF. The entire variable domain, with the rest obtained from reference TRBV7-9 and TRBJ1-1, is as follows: DTGVSQNPRHKITKRGQNVTFRCDPISEHNRLYWYRQTLGQGPEFLTYFQNEAQLEKSRLLSDRFSAERPKGSFSTLEIQRTEQGDSAMYLCASSGGTYKAFFGQGTRLTVV.

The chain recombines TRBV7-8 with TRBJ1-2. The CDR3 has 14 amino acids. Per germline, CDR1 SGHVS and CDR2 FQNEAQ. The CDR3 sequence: CASSLGTVNYGYTF. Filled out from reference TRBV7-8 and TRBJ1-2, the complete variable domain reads GAGVSQSPRYKVAKRGQDVALRCDPISGHVSLFWYQQALGQGPEFLTYFQNEAQLDKSGLPSDRFFAERPEGSVSTLKIQRTQQEDSAVYLCASSLGTVNYGYTFGSGTRLTVV.

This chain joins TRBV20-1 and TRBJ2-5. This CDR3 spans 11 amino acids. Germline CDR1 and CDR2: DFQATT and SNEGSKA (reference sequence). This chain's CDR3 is CSASPPETQYF.

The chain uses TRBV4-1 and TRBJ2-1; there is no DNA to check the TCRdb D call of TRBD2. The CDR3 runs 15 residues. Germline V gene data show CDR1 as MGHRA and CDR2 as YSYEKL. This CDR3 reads CASSQVLAQNNEQFF.

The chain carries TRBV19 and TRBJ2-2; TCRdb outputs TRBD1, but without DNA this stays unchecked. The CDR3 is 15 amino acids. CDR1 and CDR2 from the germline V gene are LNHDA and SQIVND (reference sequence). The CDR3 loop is CASRGQFANTGELFF.

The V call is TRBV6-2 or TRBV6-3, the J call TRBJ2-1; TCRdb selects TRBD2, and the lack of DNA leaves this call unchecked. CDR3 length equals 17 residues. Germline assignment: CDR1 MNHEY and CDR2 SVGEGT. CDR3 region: CASSYLGLADSYNEQFF.

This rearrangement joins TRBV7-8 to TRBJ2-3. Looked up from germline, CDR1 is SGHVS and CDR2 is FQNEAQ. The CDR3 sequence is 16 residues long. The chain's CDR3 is CASSLDVVSSTDTQYF.

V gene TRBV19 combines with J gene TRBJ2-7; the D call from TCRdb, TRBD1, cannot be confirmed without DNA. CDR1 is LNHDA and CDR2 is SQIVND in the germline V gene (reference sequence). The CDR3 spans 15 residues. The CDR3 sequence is CASSEDRDGYYEQYF.

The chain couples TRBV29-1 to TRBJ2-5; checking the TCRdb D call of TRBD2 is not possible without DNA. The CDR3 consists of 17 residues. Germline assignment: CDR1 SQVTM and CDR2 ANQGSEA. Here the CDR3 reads CSADFPTSGSAGETQYF.